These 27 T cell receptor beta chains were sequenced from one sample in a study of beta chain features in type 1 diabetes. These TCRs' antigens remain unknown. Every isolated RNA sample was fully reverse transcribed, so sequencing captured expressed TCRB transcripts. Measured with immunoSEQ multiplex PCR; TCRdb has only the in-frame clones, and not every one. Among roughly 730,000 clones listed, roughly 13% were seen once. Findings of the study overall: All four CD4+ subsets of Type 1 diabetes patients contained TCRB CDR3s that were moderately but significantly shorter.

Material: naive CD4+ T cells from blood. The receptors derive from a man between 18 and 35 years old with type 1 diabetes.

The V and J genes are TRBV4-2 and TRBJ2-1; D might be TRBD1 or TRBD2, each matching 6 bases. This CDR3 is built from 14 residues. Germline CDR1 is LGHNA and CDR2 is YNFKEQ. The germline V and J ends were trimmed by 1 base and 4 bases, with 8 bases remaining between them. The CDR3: CASSQGGGYNEQFF. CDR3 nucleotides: TGTGCCAGCAGCCAAGGAGGGGGGTACAATGAGCAGTTCTTC.

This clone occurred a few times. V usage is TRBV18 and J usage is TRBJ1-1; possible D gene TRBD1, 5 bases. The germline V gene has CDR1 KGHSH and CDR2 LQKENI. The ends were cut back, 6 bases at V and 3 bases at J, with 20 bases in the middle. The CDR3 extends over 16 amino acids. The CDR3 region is CASSHSEGQTHTEAFF. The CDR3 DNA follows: TGTGCCAGCTCCCACTCGGAGGGGCAGACCCACACTGAAGCTTTCTTT.

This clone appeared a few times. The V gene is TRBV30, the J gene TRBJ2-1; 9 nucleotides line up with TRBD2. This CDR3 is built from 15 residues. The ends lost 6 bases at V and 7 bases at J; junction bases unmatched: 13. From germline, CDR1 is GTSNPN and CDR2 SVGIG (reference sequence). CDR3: CACPIGLAGYNEQFF. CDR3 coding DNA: TGTGCCTGCCCCATTGGGCTAGCGGGGTATAATGAGCAGTTCTTC.

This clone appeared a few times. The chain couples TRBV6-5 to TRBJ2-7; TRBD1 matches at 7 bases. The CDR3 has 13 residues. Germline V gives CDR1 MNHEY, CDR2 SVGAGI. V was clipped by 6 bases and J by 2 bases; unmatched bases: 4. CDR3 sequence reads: CASSSQGAYEQYF. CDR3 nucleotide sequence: TGTGCCAGCAGCTCTCAGGGGGCCTACGAGCAGTACTTC.

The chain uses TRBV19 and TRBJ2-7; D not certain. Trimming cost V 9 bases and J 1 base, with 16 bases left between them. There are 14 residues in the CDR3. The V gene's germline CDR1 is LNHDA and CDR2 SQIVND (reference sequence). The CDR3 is CASSWVLGSYEQYF. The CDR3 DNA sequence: TGTGCCAGCAGTTGGGTCCTGGGTTCCTACGAGCAGTACTTC.

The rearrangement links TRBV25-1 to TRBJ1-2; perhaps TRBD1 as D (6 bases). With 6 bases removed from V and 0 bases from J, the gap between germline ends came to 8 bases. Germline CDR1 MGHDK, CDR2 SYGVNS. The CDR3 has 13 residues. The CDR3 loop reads CASRDSANYGYTF. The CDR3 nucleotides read TGTGCCAGCAGGGACAGTGCTAACTATGGCTACACCTTC.

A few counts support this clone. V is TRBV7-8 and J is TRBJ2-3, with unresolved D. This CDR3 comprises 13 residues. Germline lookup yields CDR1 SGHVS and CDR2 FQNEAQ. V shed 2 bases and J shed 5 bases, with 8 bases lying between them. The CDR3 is CASSLIQIDTQYF. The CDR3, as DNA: TGTGCCAGCAGCTTAATTCAGATAGATACGCAGTATTTT.

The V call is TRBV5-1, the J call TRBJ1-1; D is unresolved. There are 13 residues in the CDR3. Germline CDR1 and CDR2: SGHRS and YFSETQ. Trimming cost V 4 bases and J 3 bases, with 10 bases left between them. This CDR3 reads CASSRDGDTEAFF. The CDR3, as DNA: TGCGCCAGCAGCCGTGACGGGGACACTGAAGCTTTCTTT.

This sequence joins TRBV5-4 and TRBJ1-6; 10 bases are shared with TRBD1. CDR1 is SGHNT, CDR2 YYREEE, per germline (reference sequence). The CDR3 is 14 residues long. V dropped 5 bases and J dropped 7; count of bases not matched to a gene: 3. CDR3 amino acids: CASRRDRGNSPLHF. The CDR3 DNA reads TGTGCCAGCAGGCGGGACAGGGGAAATTCACCCCTCCACTTT.

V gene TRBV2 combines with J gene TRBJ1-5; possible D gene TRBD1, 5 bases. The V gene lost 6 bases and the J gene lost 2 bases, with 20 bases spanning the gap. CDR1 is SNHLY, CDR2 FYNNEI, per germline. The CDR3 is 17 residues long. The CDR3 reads CASRAQGGDVGNQPQHF. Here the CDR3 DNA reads TGTGCCAGCAGAGCCCAGGGAGGGGACGTAGGCAATCAGCCCCAGCATTTT.

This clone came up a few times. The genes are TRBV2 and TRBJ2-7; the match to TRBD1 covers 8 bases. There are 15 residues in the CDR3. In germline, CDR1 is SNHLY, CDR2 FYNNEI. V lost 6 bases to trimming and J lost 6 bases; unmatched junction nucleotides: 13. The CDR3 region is CASSPHWTGQGEQYF. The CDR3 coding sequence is TGTGCCAGCAGCCCCCACTGGACAGGGCAGGGCGAGCAGTACTTC.

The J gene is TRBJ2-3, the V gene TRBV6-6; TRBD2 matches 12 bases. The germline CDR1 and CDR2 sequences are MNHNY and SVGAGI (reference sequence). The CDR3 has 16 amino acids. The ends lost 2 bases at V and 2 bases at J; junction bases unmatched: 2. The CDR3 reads CASSYLAGGTTDTQYF. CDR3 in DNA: TGTGCCAGCAGTTACCTAGCGGGGGGGACCACAGATACGCAGTATTTT.

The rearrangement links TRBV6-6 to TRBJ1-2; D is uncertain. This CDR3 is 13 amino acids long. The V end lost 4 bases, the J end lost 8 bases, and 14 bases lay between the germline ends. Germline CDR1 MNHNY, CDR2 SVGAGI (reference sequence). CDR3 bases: TGTGCCAGCAGTTCCGGCGGGGAAAAGGGCTACACCTTC. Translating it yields CASSSGGEKGYTF.

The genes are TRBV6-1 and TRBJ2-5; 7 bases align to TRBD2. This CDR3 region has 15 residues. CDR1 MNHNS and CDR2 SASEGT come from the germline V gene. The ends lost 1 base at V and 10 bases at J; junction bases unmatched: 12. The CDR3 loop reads CASSEGLRAGVSQYF. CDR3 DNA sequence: TGTGCCAGCAGTGAAGGACTTAGGGCGGGGGTGAGCCAGTACTTC.

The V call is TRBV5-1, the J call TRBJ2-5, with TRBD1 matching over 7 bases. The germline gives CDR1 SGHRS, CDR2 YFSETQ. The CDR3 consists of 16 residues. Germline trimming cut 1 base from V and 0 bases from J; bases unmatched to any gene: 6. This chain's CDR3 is CASSLNRGEDQETQYF. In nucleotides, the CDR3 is TGCGCCAGCAGCTTGAACAGGGGTGAGGACCAAGAGACCCAGTACTTC.

DNA for the CDR3: TGTGCCAGCAGCTTAGGGAGATTCCCTTACAATGAGCAGTTCTTC. It yields the protein CASSLGRFPYNEQFF. The chain uses TRBV7-9 and TRBJ2-1, with D unresolved. The CDR3 length is 15 residues. CDR1 and CDR2 (germline): SEHNR, FQNEAQ (reference sequence). V gave up 1 base and J gave up 4 bases, with 11 bases separating them.

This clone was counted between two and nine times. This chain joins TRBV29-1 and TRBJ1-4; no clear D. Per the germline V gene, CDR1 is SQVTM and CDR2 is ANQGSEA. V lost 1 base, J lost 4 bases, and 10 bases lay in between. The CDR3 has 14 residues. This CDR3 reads CSVEGPTYNEKLFF. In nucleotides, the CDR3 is TGCAGCGTTGAAGGGCCGACGTATAATGAAAAACTGTTTTTT.

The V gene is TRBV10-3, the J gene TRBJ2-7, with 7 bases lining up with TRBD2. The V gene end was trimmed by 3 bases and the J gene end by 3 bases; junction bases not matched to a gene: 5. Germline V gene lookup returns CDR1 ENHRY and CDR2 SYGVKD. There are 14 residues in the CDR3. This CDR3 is CAISEASGIYEQYF. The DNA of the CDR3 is TGTGCCATCAGTGAAGCCAGCGGGATCTACGAGCAGTACTTC.

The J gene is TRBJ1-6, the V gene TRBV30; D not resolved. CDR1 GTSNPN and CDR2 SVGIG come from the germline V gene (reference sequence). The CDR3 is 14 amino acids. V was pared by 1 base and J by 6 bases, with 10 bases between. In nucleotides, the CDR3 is TGTGCCTGGAGTGACGGACGGAGTAATTCACCCCTCCACTTT. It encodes CAWSDGRSNSPLHF.

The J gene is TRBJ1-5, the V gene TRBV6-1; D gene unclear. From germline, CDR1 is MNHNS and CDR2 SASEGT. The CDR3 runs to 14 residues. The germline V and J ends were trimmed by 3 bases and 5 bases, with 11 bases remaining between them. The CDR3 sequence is CASSDSMADQPQHF. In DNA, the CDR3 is TGTGCCAGCAGTGATTCCATGGCTGATCAGCCCCAGCATTTT.

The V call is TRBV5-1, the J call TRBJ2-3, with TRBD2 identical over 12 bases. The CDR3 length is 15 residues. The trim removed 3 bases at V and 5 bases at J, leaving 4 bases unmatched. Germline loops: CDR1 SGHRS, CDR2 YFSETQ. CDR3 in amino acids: CASSSSGGAGDTQYF. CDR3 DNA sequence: TGCGCCAGCAGCTCTAGCGGGGGGGCCGGAGATACGCAGTATTTT.

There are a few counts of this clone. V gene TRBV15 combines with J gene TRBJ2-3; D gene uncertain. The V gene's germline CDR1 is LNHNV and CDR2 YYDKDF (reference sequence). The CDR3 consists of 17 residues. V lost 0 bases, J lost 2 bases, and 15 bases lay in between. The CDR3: CATSRDRVSVYTDTQYF. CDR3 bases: TGTGCCACCAGCAGAGATAGAGTTTCCGTATACACAGATACGCAGTATTTT.

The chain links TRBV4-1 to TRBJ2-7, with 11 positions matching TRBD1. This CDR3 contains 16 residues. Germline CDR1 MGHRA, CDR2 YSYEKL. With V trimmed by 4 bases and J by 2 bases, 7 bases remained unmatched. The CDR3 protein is CASSRPPGQGAYEQYF. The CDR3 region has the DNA TGCGCCAGCAGCCGCCCTCCGGGACAGGGGGCCTACGAGCAGTACTTC.

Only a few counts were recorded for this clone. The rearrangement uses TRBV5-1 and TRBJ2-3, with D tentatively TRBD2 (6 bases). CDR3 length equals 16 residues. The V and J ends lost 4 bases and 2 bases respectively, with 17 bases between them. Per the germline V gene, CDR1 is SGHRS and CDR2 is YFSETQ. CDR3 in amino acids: CASSRYGGVVTDTQYF. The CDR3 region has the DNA TGCGCCAGCAGCCGGTACGGCGGGGTGGTCACAGATACGCAGTATTTT.

The CDR3 reads CASSQRTGGSNTEAFF. The CDR3 coding sequence is TGTGCCAGCTCACAACGGACAGGGGGCTCGAACACTGAAGCTTTCTTT. The chain employs TRBV18 and TRBJ1-1; 11 nucleotides line up with TRBD1. The V and J ends lost 4 bases and 1 base, in that order; junction bases with no gene match: 5. CDR1 and CDR2 (germline): KGHSH, LQKENI. The CDR3 has 16 residues.

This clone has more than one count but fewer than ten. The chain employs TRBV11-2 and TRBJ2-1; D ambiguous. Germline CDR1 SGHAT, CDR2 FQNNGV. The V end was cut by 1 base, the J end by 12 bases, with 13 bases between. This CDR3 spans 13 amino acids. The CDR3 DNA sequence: TGTGCCAGCAGCTTAGGGTTCTCGGGTTGGCAGTTCTTC. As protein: CASSLGFSGWQFF.

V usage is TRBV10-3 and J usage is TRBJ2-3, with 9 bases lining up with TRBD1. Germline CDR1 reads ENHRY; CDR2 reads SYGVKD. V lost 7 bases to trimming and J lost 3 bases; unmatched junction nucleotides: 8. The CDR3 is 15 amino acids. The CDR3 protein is CAIINKTGGTDTQYF. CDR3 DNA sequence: TGTGCCATCATTAACAAGACAGGGGGGACAGATACGCAGTATTTT.